This TCR beta chain was observed in a study of T-cell memory formation after mild COVID-19. Study at large: The TCR clusters were mostly specific to one donor.

In the case of this clonotype: Its antigen is undetermined.

Study-wide points: Memory cells collected pre-infection included some clones that later responded, suggesting cross-reactive memory joined.

5'RACE with constant-segment primers yielded barcoded, UMI-tagged TCR alpha and TCR beta cDNA libraries. TCRdb itself ran the 5' RACE reads through MiXCR, one entry per CDR3 protein. The sample lists hundreds of thousands of distinct CDR3 sequences; about 16% were seen once. The CDR3 sequence is 16 residues long. The V gene's germline CDR1 is MGHRA and CDR2 YSYEKL. Trimming left V 8 bases short and J 4 bases short, with 20 bases between. The sequenced sample consisted of PBMCs or a T cell subset sorted from them (not recorded which). This receptor was taken from an adult woman who had mild COVID-19 (a few samples of this study predate the infection). Cell type and time point are not known. The gene calls are TRBV4-1 and TRBJ2-2; D perhaps matches TRBD1 (5 bases). Written as DNA, the CDR3 is TGCGCCAGCGAGCCAGGGCGGATGAGTATCACCGGGGAGCTGTTTTTT. Protein: CASEPGRMSITGELFF.